A selection of T cell receptor beta chains follows, all from one sample in a study of T cells expressing NK-cell markers. Reanalyzing the 5' RACE reads, TCRdb keeps one entry per CDR3 protein, without DNA. This sample's clone table lists about 550,000 distinct CDR3 sequences. The sequenced sample was blood T cells: a sorted CD56 or NKG2C T cell subset, CD4+ or CD8+ T cells, or bulk PBMC T cells (not recorded which). Source of these receptors: a man aged 18 to 29 in good health. CDR3s include the opening cysteine and the closing phenylalanine or tryptophan.

v_gene	j_gene	CDR3aa
TRBV6-5	TRBJ2-2	CASSYYARATGELFF
TRBV7-2	TRBJ2-7	CASSSRHFYEQYF
TRBV12-3/TRBV12-4	TRBJ2-6	CASSLARSGAGANVLTF
TRBV28	TRBJ2-3	CASSFRQVKGTDTQYF
TRBV5-1	TRBJ2-4	CASSGSSKNIQYF
TRBV7-8	TRBJ1-3	CASTQGQGRGNTIYF
TRBV5-1	TRBJ2-5	CASSLGEREMTQYF
TRBV12-3/TRBV12-4	TRBJ1-2	CASRLRAGGNGYTF
TRBV30	TRBJ1-1	CAWTEGTPSEAFF
TRBV20-1	TRBJ2-1	CSAKRERGVVYNEQFF